The entry that follows covers one T cell receptor beta chain sequence. Its matching antigen is unknown. The V end lost 2 bases, the J end lost 14 bases, and 17 bases lay between the germline ends. The germline V gene encodes CDR1 SGHRS and CDR2 YFSETQ. The CDR3 runs to 14 residues. These data originate in a study of T cell responses to AZD1222 COVID-19 vaccine. Overall study: Second-dose recipients at about 4 or about 12 weeks were treated as one pooled group.

Study observations and caveats: Within unmutated variant regions lay the reported targets of nearly half of spike-specific TCRs. Repertoire collection took place solely once the T cell response had peaked.

TCRdb's table, derived via immunoSEQ multiplex PCR, lists solely in-frame clones and lacks some. Here the sample spans some 150,000 clones, approximately 95% being singletons. The receptor comes from an adult in good health. The sequencing here drew on peripheral blood, taken on day 0 of AZD1222 vaccination. This chain links TRBV5-1 with TRBJ1-6, with D unresolved. CDR3 sequence reads: CASSFEGAYGSLHF. The CDR3 DNA reads TGCGCCAGCAGCTTCGAGGGCGCCTATGGGTCCCTCCACTTT.